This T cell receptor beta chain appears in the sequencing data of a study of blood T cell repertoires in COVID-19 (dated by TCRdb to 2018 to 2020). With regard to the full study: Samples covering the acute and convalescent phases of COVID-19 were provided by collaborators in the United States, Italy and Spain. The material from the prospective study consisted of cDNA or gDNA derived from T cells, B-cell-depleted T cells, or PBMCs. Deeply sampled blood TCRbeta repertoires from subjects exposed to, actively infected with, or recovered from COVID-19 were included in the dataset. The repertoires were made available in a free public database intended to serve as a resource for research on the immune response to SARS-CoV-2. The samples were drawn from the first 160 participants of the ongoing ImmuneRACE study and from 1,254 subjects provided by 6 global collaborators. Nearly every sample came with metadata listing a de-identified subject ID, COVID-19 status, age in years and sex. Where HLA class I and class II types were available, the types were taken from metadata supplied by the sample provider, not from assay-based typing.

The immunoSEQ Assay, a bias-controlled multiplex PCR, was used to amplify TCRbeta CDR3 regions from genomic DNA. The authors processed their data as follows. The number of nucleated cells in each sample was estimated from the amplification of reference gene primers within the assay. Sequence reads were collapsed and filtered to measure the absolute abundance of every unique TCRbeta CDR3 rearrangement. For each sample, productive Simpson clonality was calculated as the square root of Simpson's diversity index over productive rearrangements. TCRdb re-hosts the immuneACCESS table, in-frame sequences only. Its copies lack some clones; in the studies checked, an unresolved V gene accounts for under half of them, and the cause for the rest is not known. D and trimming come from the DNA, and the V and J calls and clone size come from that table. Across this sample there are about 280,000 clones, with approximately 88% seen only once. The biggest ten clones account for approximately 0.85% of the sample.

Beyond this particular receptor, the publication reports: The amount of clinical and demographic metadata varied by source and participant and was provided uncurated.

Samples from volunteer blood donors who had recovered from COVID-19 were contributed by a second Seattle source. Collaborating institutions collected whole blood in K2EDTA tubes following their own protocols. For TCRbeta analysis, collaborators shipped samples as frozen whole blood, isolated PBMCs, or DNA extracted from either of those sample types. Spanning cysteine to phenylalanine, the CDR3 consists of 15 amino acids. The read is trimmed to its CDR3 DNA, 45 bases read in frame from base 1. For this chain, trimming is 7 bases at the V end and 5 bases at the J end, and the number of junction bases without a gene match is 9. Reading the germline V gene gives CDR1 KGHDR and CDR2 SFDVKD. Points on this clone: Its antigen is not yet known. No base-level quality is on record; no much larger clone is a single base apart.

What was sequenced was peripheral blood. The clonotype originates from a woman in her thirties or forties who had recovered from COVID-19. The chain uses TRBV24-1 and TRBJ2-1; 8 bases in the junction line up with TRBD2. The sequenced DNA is TGTGCCACCAGGGAGGAAACTAGCGGAGACAATGAGCAGTTCTTC. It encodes CATREETSGDNEQFF.